These 21 T cell receptor beta chains share one sample of origin, sequenced in a study of T cell responses to AZD1222 COVID-19 vaccine (dated by TCRdb to the early 2020s). The receptor library was made with the immunoSEQ multiplex PCR assay. Imported from immuneACCESS, the table was reduced by TCRdb to in-frame sequences with V and J called. These copies leave out some clones; in studies compared against another copy, an unresolved V gene accounts for under half, and the cause of the remainder is not known. For this sample the table gives over 100,000 clones, of which roughly 90% were detected only once. Clones ranked in the top ten supply approximately 1.6% of the sample. The time point label, read with the paper, signifies: baseline before first vaccination. Sequencing used peripheral blood, obtained on day 0 of AZD1222 vaccination. The receptors come from an adult in good health.

The genes are TRBV19 and TRBJ1-1, with TRBD1 matching 9 bases. The CDR3 length is 16 residues. The germline V gene encodes CDR1 LNHDA and CDR2 SQIVND (reference sequence). V lost 2 bases and J lost 6; bases outside the gene matches: 10. CDR3 in amino acids: CASSISTGGDWSEAFF. Written as DNA, the CDR3 is TGTGCCAGTAGTATAAGTACAGGGGGCGATTGGTCTGAAGCTTTCTTT.

In this sample, this clone turned up once. The chain recombines TRBV3-1 (or the pseudogene TRBV3-2) with TRBJ1-1; no clear D gene. Deletions cut 7 bases from V and 2 bases from J, with 11 bases between. CDR1 and CDR2 from the germline V gene are LGHDT and YNNKEL (reference sequence). This CDR3 region has 13 residues. The CDR3 coding sequence is TGTGCCAGCACCCGTAAGACCAACACTGAAGCTTTCTTT. Translating gives CASTRKTNTEAFF.

This sequence joins TRBV18 and TRBJ1-2, with unresolved D. V lost 10 bases and J lost 6, with 12 bases in between. The CDR3 loop spans 11 amino acids. Germline V gene lookup returns CDR1 KGHSH and CDR2 LQKENI. In nucleotides, the CDR3 is TGTGCCACATCCCCCGGGGATGGCTACACCTTC. This encodes CATSPGDGYTF. Full variable domain (remainder filled in from reference TRBV18 and TRBJ1-2): NAGVMQNPRHLVRRRGQEARLRCSPMKGHSHVYWYRQLPEEGLKFMVYLQKENIIDESGMPKERFSAEFPKEGPSILRIQQVVRGDSAAYFCATSPGDGYTFGSGTRLTVV.

The chain employs TRBV2 and TRBJ2-7; 7 positions agree with TRBD2. Trimming cost V 5 bases and J 5 bases; bases outside gene matches: 15. The CDR3 length is 16 residues. CDR1 and CDR2 from the germline V gene are SNHLY and FYNNEI. The CDR3 reads CASSKRVAGEGHEQYF. As DNA, the CDR3 is TGTGCCAGCAGTAAACGGGTAGCGGGCGAAGGACACGAGCAGTACTTC.

This rearrangement joins TRBV7-2 to TRBJ1-1, with a weak D call TRBD1 (5 bases). The CDR3 has 13 amino acids. V shed 4 bases and J shed 11 bases, with 17 bases lying between them. Germline-derived CDR1 and CDR2 are SGHTA and FQGNSA. CDR3 in DNA: TGTGCCAGCAGCTCAACCCCCAGGGCGGACGCTTTCTTT. This encodes CASSSTPRADAFF.

This chain uses TRBV29-1 with TRBJ1-5; 7 nucleotides line up with TRBD1. Germline CDR1 is SQVTM and CDR2 is ANQGSEA. The CDR3 loop spans 13 amino acids. The V and J ends lost 6 bases and 4 bases, in that order; junction bases with no gene match: 6. The CDR3 DNA is TGCAGCGTGGAACAGGGGCGTAATCAGCCCCAGCATTTT. Protein sequence: CSVEQGRNQPQHF.

The DNA of the CDR3 is TGTGCCAGCAGCCCCGGACTAGCGGGAACGAATGAGCAGTTCTTC. Its protein product is CASSPGLAGTNEQFF. The rearrangement uses TRBV3-1 (or the pseudogene TRBV3-2) and TRBJ2-1, with TRBD2 matching 12 bases. V gave up 4 bases and J gave up 7 bases; unmatched junction bases: 5. The CDR3 sequence is 15 residues long. Germline V CDR1 and CDR2: LGHDT, YNNKEL (reference sequence).

This sequence joins TRBV9 and TRBJ1-2; TRBD1 is a possible D gene (6 bases). The CDR3 is 12 amino acids. CDR1 SGDLS and CDR2 YYNGEE come from the germline V gene. V was pared by 5 bases and J by 8 bases, with 13 bases between. CDR3 nucleotide sequence: TGTGCCAGCAGAACAGGGTTGTGGGGCTACACCTTC. It yields the protein CASRTGLWGYTF. The variable domain in full, completed from reference TRBV9 and TRBJ1-2, reads DSGVTQTPKHLITATGQRVTLRCSPRSGDLSVYWYQQSLDQGLQFLIQYYNGEERAKGNILERFSAQQFPDLHSELNLSSLELGDSALYFCASRTGLWGYTFGSGTRLTVV.

The chain uses TRBV19 and TRBJ2-7, with a possible D match to TRBD1 (6 bases). V lost 9 bases and J lost 5, with 17 bases in between. CDR1 and CDR2 from the germline V gene are LNHDA and SQIVND (reference sequence). This CDR3 region has 13 residues. The CDR3 spells CASQQGEADEQYF. For the CDR3, the DNA is TGTGCCAGCCAACAGGGTGAAGCGGACGAGCAGTACTTC.

The rearrangement uses TRBV5-1 and TRBJ2-2; either TRBD1 or TRBD2 may supply D (5 bases each). This CDR3 contains 14 residues. Germline CDR1 SGHRS, CDR2 YFSETQ. Trimming removed 2 bases at V and 2 bases at J, with 7 bases between. This chain's CDR3 is CASSFRDNTGELFF. For the CDR3, the DNA is TGCGCCAGCAGCTTCCGGGACAACACCGGGGAGCTGTTTTTT.

The J gene is TRBJ1-6, the V gene TRBV6-5; tentatively, D is TRBD1 (6 bases). Trimming shortened V by 6 bases and J by 8 bases, and 17 bases separated the two germline ends. CDR1 is MNHEY and CDR2 is SVGAGI in the germline V gene. The CDR3 loop spans 15 amino acids. CDR3 sequence: CASRGPGGPDSPLHF. The CDR3 DNA follows: TGTGCCAGCAGAGGCCCGGGGGGGCCGGATTCACCCCTCCACTTT.

V usage is TRBV4-2 and J usage is TRBJ1-3, with D hard to call. The CDR3 totals 16 residues. Trimming took off 0 bases at V and 3 bases at J, with 12 bases between the two ends. Per the germline V gene, CDR1 is LGHNA and CDR2 is YNFKEQ. CDR3 residues: CASSQDDAADGNTIYF. The DNA for the CDR3 is TGTGCCAGCAGCCAAGACGACGCGGCCGATGGAAACACCATATATTTT.

This chain connects TRBV6-5 to TRBJ2-7, with TRBD1 identical over 9 bases. This CDR3 comprises 14 residues. Germline V gene sequence: CDR1 MNHEY, CDR2 SVGAGI. After removal of 6 bases from V and 4 bases from J, the junction contained 7 bases not matched to a gene. CDR3: CASRRGDRAYEQYF. The CDR3 nucleotides read TGTGCCAGCAGGAGGGGGGACAGGGCGTACGAGCAGTACTTC.

The J gene is TRBJ1-1, the V gene TRBV7-9; the D gene is possibly TRBD1 (6 bases). The germline V and J ends were trimmed by 1 base and 11 bases, with 11 bases remaining between them. The CDR3 loop spans 12 amino acids. The V gene's germline CDR1 is SEHNR and CDR2 FQNEAQ (reference sequence). The DNA of the CDR3 is TGTGCCAGCAGCTTAGGGGGGCGGAGCGCTTTCTTT. The encoded protein is CASSLGGRSAFF.

The V call is TRBV30, the J call TRBJ2-1; the D is unclear. The CDR3 is 13 residues long. V dropped 2 bases and J dropped 0 bases, with 5 bases sitting between them. In germline, CDR1 is GTSNPN, CDR2 SVGIG (reference sequence). The CDR3 reads CAWSMGSYNEQFF. As DNA, the CDR3 is TGTGCCTGGAGTATGGGCTCCTACAATGAGCAGTTCTTC.

The V gene is TRBV5-4, the J gene TRBJ1-5; no firm D call. The CDR3 extends over 14 amino acids. Trimming removed 0 bases at V and 7 bases at J, with 11 bases between. The germline V gene encodes CDR1 SGHNT and CDR2 YYREEE (reference sequence). The CDR3 bases are TGTGCCAGCAGCTTGGACCGGGCTCAACAGCCCCAGCATTTT. Residues: CASSLDRAQQPQHF.

Only a few counts were recorded for this clone. This sequence joins TRBV19 and TRBJ2-7; 11 nucleotides align to TRBD2. There are 20 residues in the CDR3. With 3 bases clipped from V and 4 bases from J, the junction kept 20 bases outside the gene matches. Germline assignment: CDR1 LNHDA and CDR2 SQIVND (reference sequence). The CDR3 region has the DNA TGTGCCAGTAGTATTGCCCCCATGAGGCAGACTAGCGGGATAATTTACGAGCAGTACTTC. The encoded protein is CASSIAPMRQTSGIIYEQYF. Full variable domain (rest looked up from reference TRBV19 and TRBJ2-7): DGGITQSPKYLFRKEGQNVTLSCEQNLNHDAMYWYRQDPGQGLRLIYYSQIVNDFQKGDIAEGYSVSREKKESFPLTVTSAQKNPTAFYLCASSIAPMRQTSGIIYEQYFGPGTRLTVT.

V gene TRBV29-1 combines with J gene TRBJ1-1; weak D call: TRBD1 (5 bases). The CDR3 runs 16 residues. Deletions cut 4 bases from V and 0 bases from J, with 18 bases between. Germline assignment: CDR1 SQVTM and CDR2 ANQGSEA. CDR3 coding DNA: TGCAGCGTTGTTGGTGCAGGACATCGATTGAACACTGAAGCTTTCTTT. Protein sequence: CSVVGAGHRLNTEAFF.

J is TRBJ1-2 and V is TRBV6-2 or TRBV6-3, with 9 nucleotides matching TRBD1. V lost 6 bases and J lost 2; bases outside the gene matches: 7. The CDR3 sequence is 15 residues long. Germline CDR1 is MNHEY and CDR2 is SVGEGT. DNA of the CDR3: TGTGCCAGCAGGCCTACCGGGACAGGGAACTATGGCTACACCTTC. Residues: CASRPTGTGNYGYTF.

The chain couples TRBV2 to TRBJ1-5, with D hard to call. From germline, CDR1 is SNHLY and CDR2 FYNNEI. Trimming removed 4 bases at V and 0 bases at J, with 7 bases between. This CDR3 is built from 14 residues. DNA for the CDR3: TGTGCCAGCAGTGGAGGGTATAGCAATCAGCCCCAGCATTTT. It yields the protein CASSGGYSNQPQHF. Based on the CDR3 plus reference TRBV2 and TRBJ1-5, the full variable domain is EPEVTQTPSHQVTQMGQEVILRCVPISNHLYFYWYRQILGQKVEFLVSFYNNEISEKSEIFDDQFSVERPDGSNFTLKIRSTKLEDSAMYFCASSGGYSNQPQHFGDGTRLSIL.

The rearrangement uses TRBV5-1 and TRBJ2-1, with 12 bases aligning to TRBD2. Per the germline V gene, CDR1 is SGHRS and CDR2 is YFSETQ. The CDR3 spans 16 residues. With V trimmed by 2 bases and J by 7 bases, 7 bases remained unmatched. CDR3 residues: CASSFLAGGYGNEQFF. The DNA of the CDR3 is TGCGCCAGCAGCTTCCTAGCGGGAGGGTATGGAAATGAGCAGTTCTTC.